There are many counts of the clone carrying this T cell receptor (beta chain). Per germline, CDR1 MGHRA and CDR2 YSYEKL. Trimming removed 4 bases from V and 1 base from J, with 19 bases in between. The CDR3 runs 17 residues. The record originates from a study of blood T cell repertoires in COVID-19. Measured with immunoSEQ multiplex PCR; TCRdb has only the in-frame clones, and not every one. Here the sample spans approximately 220,000 clones, about 85% being singletons. The chain recombines TRBV4-1 with TRBJ1-1; a possible D gene is TRBD1 (6 bases). The clonotype comes from a woman aged 60 to 75 who had recovered from COVID-19. Sequencing was performed on peripheral blood. CDR3 sequence: CASSRMGGRMKNTEAFF. As DNA, the CDR3 is TGCGCCAGCAGCCGAATGGGGGGGCGGATGAAGAACACTGAAGCTTTCTTT.